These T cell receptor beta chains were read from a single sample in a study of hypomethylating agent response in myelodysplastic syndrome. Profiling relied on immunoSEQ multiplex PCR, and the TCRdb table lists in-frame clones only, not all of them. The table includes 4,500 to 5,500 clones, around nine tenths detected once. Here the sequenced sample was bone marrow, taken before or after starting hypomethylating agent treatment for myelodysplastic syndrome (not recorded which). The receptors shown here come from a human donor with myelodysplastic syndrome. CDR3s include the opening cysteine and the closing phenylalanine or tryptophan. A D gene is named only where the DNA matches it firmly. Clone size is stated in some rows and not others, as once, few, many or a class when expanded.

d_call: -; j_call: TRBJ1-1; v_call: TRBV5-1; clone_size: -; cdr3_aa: CASSLDSGNTEAFF; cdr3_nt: TGCGCCAGCAGCTTGGACAGCGGGAACACTGAAGCTTTCTTT
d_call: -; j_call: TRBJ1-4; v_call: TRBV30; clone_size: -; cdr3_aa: CAWSDGTNEKLFF; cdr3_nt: TGTGCCTGGAGTGACGGAACAAATGAAAAACTGTTTTTT
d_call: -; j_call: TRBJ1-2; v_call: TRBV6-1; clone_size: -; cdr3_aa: CASRPPGRGTNGYTF; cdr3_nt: TGTGCCAGCAGGCCCCCGGGACGGGGAACCAATGGCTACACCTTC
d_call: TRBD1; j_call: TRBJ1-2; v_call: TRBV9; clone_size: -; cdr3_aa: CASSSDRDHGYTF; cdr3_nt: TGTGCCAGCAGCTCCGACAGGGATCATGGCTACACCTTC
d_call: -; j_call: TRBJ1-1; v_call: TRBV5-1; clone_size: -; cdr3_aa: CASSLGDLGTEAFF; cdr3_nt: TGCGCCAGCAGCTTGGGCGATCTCGGAACTGAAGCTTTCTTT
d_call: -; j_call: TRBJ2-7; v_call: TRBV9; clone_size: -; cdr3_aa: CASSVAGTSSYEQYF; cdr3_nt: TGTGCCAGCAGCGTAGCCGGGACTTCTTCCTACGAGCAGTACTTC
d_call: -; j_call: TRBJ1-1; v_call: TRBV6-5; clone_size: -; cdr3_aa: CASSYSTRGTTEAFF; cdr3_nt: TGTGCCAGCAGTTACTCAACCAGGGGAACAACTGAAGCTTTCTTT
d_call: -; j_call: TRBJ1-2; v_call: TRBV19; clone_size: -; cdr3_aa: CASSKQGWKGYTF; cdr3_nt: TGTGCCAGTAGTAAACAGGGTTGGAAAGGCTACACCTTC
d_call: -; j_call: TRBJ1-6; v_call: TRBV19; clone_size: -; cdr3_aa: CASTPGGYNSPLHF; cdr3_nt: TGTGCCAGTACTCCGGGGGGCTATAATTCACCCCTCCACTTT
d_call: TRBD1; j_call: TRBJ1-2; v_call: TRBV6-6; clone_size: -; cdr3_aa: CASSYGDRRNYGYTF; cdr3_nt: TGTGCCAGCAGTTACGGGGACAGGAGGAACTATGGCTACACCTTC
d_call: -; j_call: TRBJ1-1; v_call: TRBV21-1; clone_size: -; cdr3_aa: CASSKGGQGAEAFF; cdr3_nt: TGTGCCAGCAGCAAAGGGGGGCAGGGGGCTGAAGCTTTCTTT
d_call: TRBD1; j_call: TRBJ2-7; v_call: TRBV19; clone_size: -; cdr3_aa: CASSAQGSLYEQYF; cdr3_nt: TGTGCCAGTAGTGCACAGGGGTCACTCTACGAGCAGTACTTC
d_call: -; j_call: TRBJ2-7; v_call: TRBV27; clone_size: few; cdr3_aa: CASSPKVGYEQYF; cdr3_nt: TGTGCCAGCAGTCCCAAAGTAGGGTACGAGCAGTACTTC
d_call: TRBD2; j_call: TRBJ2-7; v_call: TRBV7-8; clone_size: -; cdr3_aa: CASSGRLAGRLYEQYF; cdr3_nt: TGTGCCAGCAGCGGCCGACTAGCGGGGAGACTCTACGAGCAGTACTTC
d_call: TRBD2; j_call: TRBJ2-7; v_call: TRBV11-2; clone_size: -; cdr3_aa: CASRTTSGLAYEQYF; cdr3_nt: TGTGCCAGCAGGACGACTAGCGGGTTAGCGTACGAGCAGTACTTC
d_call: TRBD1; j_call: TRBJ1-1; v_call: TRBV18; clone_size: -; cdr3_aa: CASSPGQDTEAFF; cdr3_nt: TGTGCCAGCTCACCAGGACAGGACACTGAAGCTTTCTTT
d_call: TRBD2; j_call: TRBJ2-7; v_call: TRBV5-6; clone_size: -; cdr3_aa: CASSAGLVSYEQYF; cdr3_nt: TGTGCCAGCAGCGCCGGACTAGTCTCCTACGAGCAGTACTTC
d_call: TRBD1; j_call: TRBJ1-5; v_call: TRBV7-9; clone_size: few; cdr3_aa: CASSIGTGGNQPQHF; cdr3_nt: TGTGCCAGCAGCATAGGGACAGGGGGAAATCAGCCCCAGCATTTT
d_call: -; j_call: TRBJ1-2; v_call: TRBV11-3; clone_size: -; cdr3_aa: CASSLDVGGDGYTF; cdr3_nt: TGTGCCAGCAGCTTAGATGTTGGGGGGGATGGCTACACCTTC
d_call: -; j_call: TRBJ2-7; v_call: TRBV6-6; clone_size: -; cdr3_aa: CASRSHGGDVYEQYF; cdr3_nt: TGTGCCAGCAGATCCCACGGGGGAGACGTCTACGAGCAGTACTTC
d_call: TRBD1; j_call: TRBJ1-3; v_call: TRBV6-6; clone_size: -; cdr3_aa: CASSRTGRDGNTIYF; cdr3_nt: TGTGCCAGCAGTCGGACAGGGAGAGATGGAAACACCATATATTTT
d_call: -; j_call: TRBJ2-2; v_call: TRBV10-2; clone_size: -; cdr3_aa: CASSEYIGNTGELFF; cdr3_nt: TGCGCCAGCAGTGAGTACATCGGAAACACCGGGGAGCTGTTTTTT
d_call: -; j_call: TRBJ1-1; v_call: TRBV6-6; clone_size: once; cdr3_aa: CASTNPGGLNTEAFF; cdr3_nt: TGTGCCAGCACCAACCCCGGGGGCCTGAACACTGAAGCTTTCTTT
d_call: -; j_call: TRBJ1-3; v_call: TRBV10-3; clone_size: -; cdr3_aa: CAISSTGFSGNTIYF; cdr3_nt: TGTGCCATCAGTTCCACAGGTTTCTCTGGAAACACCATATATTTT
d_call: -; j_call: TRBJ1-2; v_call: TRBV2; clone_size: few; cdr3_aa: CASSKVEPPYGYTF; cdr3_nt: TGTGCCAGCAGTAAAGTGGAACCCCCTTATGGCTACACCTTC
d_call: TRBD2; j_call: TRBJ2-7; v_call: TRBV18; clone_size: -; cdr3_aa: CASSPSLAGSGVYEQYF; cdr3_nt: TGTGCCAGCTCACCGAGCCTAGCGGGGTCGGGTGTCTACGAGCAGTACTTC
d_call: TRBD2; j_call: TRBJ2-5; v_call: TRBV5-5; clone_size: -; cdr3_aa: CASSPRTSGIETQYF; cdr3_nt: TGTGCCAGCAGCCCGCGGACTAGCGGGATCGAGACCCAGTACTTC
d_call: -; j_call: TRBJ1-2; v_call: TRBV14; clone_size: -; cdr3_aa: CASSQYVGAPNYGYTF; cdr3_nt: TGTGCCAGCAGCCAATACGTCGGGGCCCCTAACTATGGCTACACCTTC
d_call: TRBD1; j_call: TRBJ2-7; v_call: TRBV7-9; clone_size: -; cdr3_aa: CASSKTGASYEQYF; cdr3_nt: TGTGCCAGCAGCAAAACAGGGGCCTCCTACGAGCAGTACTTC
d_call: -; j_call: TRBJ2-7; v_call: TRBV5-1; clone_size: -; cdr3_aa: CASREDTYEQYF; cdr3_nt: TGCGCCAGCAGGGAAGACACCTACGAGCAGTACTTC
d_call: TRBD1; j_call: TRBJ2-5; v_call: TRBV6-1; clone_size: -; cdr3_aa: CASSWGQGEETQYF; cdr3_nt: TGTGCCAGCAGTTGGGGACAGGGGGAAGAGACCCAGTACTTC
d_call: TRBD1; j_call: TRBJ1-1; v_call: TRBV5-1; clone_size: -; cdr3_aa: CASNPGQGVTEAFF; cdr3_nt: TGCGCCAGCAACCCGGGACAGGGTGTCACTGAAGCTTTCTTT
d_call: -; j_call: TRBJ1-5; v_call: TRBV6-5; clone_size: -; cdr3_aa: CASRPGNSNQPQHF; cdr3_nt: TGTGCCAGCAGGCCAGGGAATAGCAATCAGCCCCAGCATTTT
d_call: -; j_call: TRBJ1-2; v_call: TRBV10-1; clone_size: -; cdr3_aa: CASSFRPAYGYTF; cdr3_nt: TGCGCCAGCAGTTTTCGGCCTGCCTATGGCTACACCTTC
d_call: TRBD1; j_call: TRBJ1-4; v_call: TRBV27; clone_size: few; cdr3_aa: CASSTATGSYEKLFF; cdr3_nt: TGTGCCAGCAGTACAGCGACAGGGTCTTATGAAAAACTGTTTTTT
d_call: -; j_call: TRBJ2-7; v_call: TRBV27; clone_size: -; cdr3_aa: CASSLWGPYEQYF; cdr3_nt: TGTGCCAGCAGTTTATGGGGCCCCTACGAGCAGTACTTC
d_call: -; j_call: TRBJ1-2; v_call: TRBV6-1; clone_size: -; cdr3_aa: CASRGVGNYGYTF; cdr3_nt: TGTGCCAGCAGGGGAGTAGGGAACTATGGCTACACCTTC
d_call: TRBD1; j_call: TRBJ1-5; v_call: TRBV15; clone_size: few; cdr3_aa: CATGGGQGVRWSNQPQHF; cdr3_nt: TGTGCCACCGGAGGGGGACAGGGGGTGCGATGGAGCAATCAGCCCCAGCATTTT
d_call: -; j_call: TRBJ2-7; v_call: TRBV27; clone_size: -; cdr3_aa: CASSSWGTKQYF; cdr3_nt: TGTGCCAGCAGTTCTTGGGGGACGAAGCAGTACTTC
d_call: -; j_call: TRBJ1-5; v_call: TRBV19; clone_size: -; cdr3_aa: CASSVRGFTPQHF; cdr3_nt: TGTGCCAGTAGTGTCCGAGGGTTCACTCCCCAGCATTTT
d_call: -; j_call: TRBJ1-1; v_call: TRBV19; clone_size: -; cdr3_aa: CASSIAGGAGTEAFF; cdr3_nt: TGTGCCAGTAGTATTGCCGGGGGCGCGGGCACTGAAGCTTTCTTT
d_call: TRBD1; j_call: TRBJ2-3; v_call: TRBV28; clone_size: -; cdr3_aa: CASRTAGGRTDTQYF; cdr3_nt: TGTGCCAGCAGGACCGCAGGGGGTAGGACAGATACGCAGTATTTT
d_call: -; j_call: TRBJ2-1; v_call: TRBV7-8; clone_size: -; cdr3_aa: CASSLVVGNYNEQFF; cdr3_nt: TGTGCCAGCAGCTTAGTCGTAGGGAACTACAATGAGCAGTTCTTC
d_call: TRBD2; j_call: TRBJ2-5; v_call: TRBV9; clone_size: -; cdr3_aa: CASNPGTSPKETQYF; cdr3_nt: TGTGCCAGCAACCCCGGGACTAGTCCGAAGGAGACCCAGTACTTC
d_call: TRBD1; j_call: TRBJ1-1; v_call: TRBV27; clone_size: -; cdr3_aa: CASSPFGTVRTEAFF; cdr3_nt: TGTGCCAGCAGTCCGTTTGGGACAGTTAGGACTGAAGCTTTCTTT
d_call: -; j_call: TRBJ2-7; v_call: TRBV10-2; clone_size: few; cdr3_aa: CASSDSGVEQYF; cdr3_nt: TGCGCCAGCAGTGATTCGGGCGTCGAGCAGTACTTC
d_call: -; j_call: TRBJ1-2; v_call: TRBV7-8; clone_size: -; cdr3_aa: CASSPDPGYYGYTF; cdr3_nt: TGTGCCAGCAGCCCCGACCCCGGGTACTATGGCTACACCTTC
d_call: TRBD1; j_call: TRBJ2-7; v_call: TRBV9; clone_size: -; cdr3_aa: CASSARDRDGEQYF; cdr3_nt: TGTGCCAGCAGCGCTAGGGACAGGGACGGCGAGCAGTACTTC
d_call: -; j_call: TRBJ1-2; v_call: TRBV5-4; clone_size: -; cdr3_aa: CASSLKGANYGYTF; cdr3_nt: TGTGCCAGCAGCTTGAAAGGGGCGAACTATGGCTACACCTTC
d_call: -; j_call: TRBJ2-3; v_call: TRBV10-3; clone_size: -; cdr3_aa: CAIRGVRTDTQYF; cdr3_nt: TGTGCCATCAGAGGTGTACGGACAGATACGCAGTATTTT